The 28 T cell receptor beta chains below were found in one sample sequenced in a study of blood T cell repertoires in COVID-19. The repertoire was sequenced with immunoSEQ multiplex PCR; TCRdb's copy has only in-frame clones and lacks some. This sample yields 50,000 to 65,000 clones, of which 88% are seen a single time; roughly 3.5% belongs to the top ten. What was sequenced was peripheral blood. The receptors stem from a man aged 45-65 years with active COVID-19.

This clone was seen only once. The chain joins TRBV27 to TRBJ2-3, with 10 bases identical to TRBD2. Germline trimming cut 3 bases from V and 3 bases from J; bases unmatched to any gene: 3. Germline values: CDR1 MNHEY, CDR2 SMNVEV (reference sequence). The CDR3 is made up of 15 amino acids. The chain's CDR3 is CASSFSGGSTDTQYF. The DNA of the CDR3 is TGTGCCAGCAGTTTTAGCGGGGGGTCAACAGATACGCAGTATTTT.

The rearrangement uses TRBV12-2 and TRBJ1-4. TRBV12-2 is termed a pseudogene. The CDR3 length is 13 residues. In DNA, the CDR3 is TGTGCAAGTCGGTGGGACTTTAATGAAAAACTGTTTTTT. Its protein is CASRWDFNEKLFF.

This chain uses TRBV30 with TRBJ1-1, with 7 bases fitting TRBD1. Trimming took 1 base from V and 3 from J; bases not matched to a gene: 2. This CDR3 is built from 13 residues. The germline CDR1 and CDR2 sequences are GTSNPN and SVGIG (reference sequence). In nucleotides, the CDR3 is TGTGCCTGGAGTGGCAGGGGGGACACTGAAGCTTTCTTT. Its translation is CAWSGRGDTEAFF.

The chain links TRBV6-5 to TRBJ2-7; 7 bases are shared with TRBD2. CDR1 MNHEY and CDR2 SVGAGI come from the germline V gene. Trimming removed 6 bases from V and 6 bases from J; junction bases left unmatched: 11. This CDR3 is 14 amino acids long. The CDR3 region has the DNA TGTGCCAGCAGCCCAAGGAGGACTAGATCCGAGCAGTACTTC. It is translated as CASSPRRTRSEQYF.

This clone turned up a few times. The CDR3 DNA reads TGTGCCAGCAGTCTAGGGAGGGAGGTAGCTTTCTTT. Residues: CASSLGREVAFF. The genes are TRBV6-6 and TRBJ1-1, with D uncertain. CDR1 is MNHNY and CDR2 is SVGAGI in the germline V gene (reference sequence). Trimming took 5 bases from V and 10 from J, leaving 14 bases between them. This CDR3 region has 12 residues.

The genes are TRBV2 and TRBJ1-5; D possibly corresponds to TRBD1 (6 bases). With 2 bases removed from V and 4 bases from J, the gap between germline ends came to 12 bases. The CDR3 has 15 amino acids. CDR1 and CDR2 from the germline V gene are SNHLY and FYNNEI. The CDR3 is CASSELTGNNQPQHF. The CDR3 nucleotides are TGTGCCAGCAGTGAACTTACAGGGAATAATCAGCCCCAGCATTTT.

The chain uses TRBV6-2 or TRBV6-3 and TRBJ2-2; tentatively, D is TRBD1 (6 bases). V lost 1 base and J 0 bases, leaving 12 bases between the germline ends. This CDR3 has 17 amino acids. Germline V CDR1 and CDR2: MNHEY, SVGEGT. The CDR3, as DNA: TGTGCCAGCAGTTACTGGGGGCCAACTACGAACACCGGGGAGCTGTTTTTT. Protein: CASSYWGPTTNTGELFF.

V usage is TRBV6-2 or TRBV6-3 and J usage is TRBJ1-1; maybe TRBD1 (6 bases). Germline lookup yields CDR1 MNHEY and CDR2 SVGEGT. Trimming took off 4 bases at V and 4 bases at J, with 19 bases between the two ends. This CDR3 is built from 16 residues. The CDR3 sequence is CASSLYSGGAGTEAFF. The CDR3 coding sequence is TGTGCCAGCAGTTTGTATTCGGGGGGCGCGGGCACTGAAGCTTTCTTT.

This chain links TRBV4-3 with TRBJ1-4; 8 bases agree with TRBD1. J gave up 3 bases and V 1 base, and 4 bases lay outside the gene matches. Germline assignment: CDR1 LGHNA and CDR2 YSLEER. The CDR3 loop spans 16 amino acids. The CDR3 nucleotides are TGCGCCAGCAGCCAAGTCCAGGGGGCTTCTAATGAAAAACTGTTTTTT. This encodes CASSQVQGASNEKLFF.

This chain uses TRBV7-2 with TRBJ1-1, with a possible D match to TRBD1 (6 bases). Trimming stripped 3 bases from V and 1 base from J, with 6 bases between. CDR1 is SGHTA and CDR2 is FQGNSA in the germline V gene. The CDR3 length is 13 residues. CDR3 coding DNA: TGTGCCAGCAGCTTCAGGGGGAACACTGAAGCTTTCTTT. Its translation: CASSFRGNTEAFF. Filled out from reference TRBV7-2 and TRBJ1-1, the complete variable domain reads GAGVSQSPSNKVTEKGKDVELRCDPISGHTALYWYRQSLGQGLEFLIYFQGNSAPDKSGLPSDRFSAERTGGSVSTLTIQRTQQEDSAVYLCASSFRGNTEAFFGQGTRLTVV.

The chain is built from TRBV25-1 and TRBJ2-3; possibly TRBD2 for D (6 bases). This CDR3 has 13 residues. CDR1 MGHDK and CDR2 SYGVNS come from the germline V gene. V lost 8 bases, J lost 2 bases, and 11 bases lay in between. CDR3 bases: TGTGCCAGCGGGACTCTTTCCACAGATACGCAGTATTTT. Its translation: CASGTLSTDTQYF.

The sample holds one count of this clone. The CDR3 spells CATRPGQNSNQPQHF. Here the CDR3 DNA reads TGTGCCACCCGACCGGGACAGAATAGCAATCAGCCCCAGCATTTT. The chain carries TRBV10-3 and TRBJ1-5, with TRBD1 identical over 7 bases. The CDR3 runs to 15 residues. Germline V gene data show CDR1 as ENHRY and CDR2 as SYGVKD. Trimming cost V 10 bases and J 0 bases; bases outside gene matches: 9.

Remarks on this clone: Other DNA sequences in this specimen translate into the identical CDR3. V usage is TRBV6-5 and J usage is TRBJ2-1; 8 positions agree with TRBD2. The CDR3 covers 15 residues. CDR1 is MNHEY, CDR2 SVGAGI, per germline. Unmatched junction bases numbered 5, after V lost 0 bases and J lost 7 bases. CDR3 bases: TGTGCCAGCAGTTACTCAAGACGGGGGGGGAATGAGCAGTTCTTC. Translation: CASSYSRRGGNEQFF.

The chain uses TRBV4-3 and TRBJ1-4; possibly TRBD1 for D (5 bases). Germline-derived CDR1 and CDR2 are LGHNA and YSLEER. This CDR3 spans 15 amino acids. V gave up 0 bases and J gave up 3 bases, with 8 bases separating them. This CDR3 is CASSQDRAANEKLFF. The CDR3 DNA is TGCGCCAGCAGCCAAGACAGGGCGGCTAATGAAAAACTGTTTTTT.

V and J are TRBV6-2 or TRBV6-3 and TRBJ2-1, with D tentatively TRBD1 (6 bases). There are 16 residues in the CDR3. V lost 4 bases and J 8 bases, leaving 21 bases between the germline ends. Germline loops: CDR1 MNHEY, CDR2 SVGEGT. The CDR3 DNA reads TGTGCCAGCAGTTGGCCCACCGGGCAGGGGTGGTATGAGCAGTTCTTC. This translates into CASSWPTGQGWYEQFF.

The V and J genes are TRBV19 and TRBJ2-5; 9 bases agree with TRBD2. Germline CDR1 reads LNHDA; CDR2 reads SQIVND (reference sequence). This CDR3 contains 15 residues. V lost 7 bases and J lost 2; bases outside the gene matches: 8. As DNA, the CDR3 is TGTGCCAGTACTCGAAGCGGGGGGCTGCAAGAGACCCAGTACTTC. This codes for CASTRSGGLQETQYF.

The chain recombines TRBV28 with TRBJ2-1, with 8 bases lining up with TRBD2. V lost 3 bases, J lost 3 bases, and 4 bases stayed unmatched. From germline, CDR1 is MDHEN and CDR2 SYDVKM. CDR3 length: 15 residues. DNA for the CDR3: TGTGCCAGCAGTTTCGGGGGGGGTTTCTACAATGAGCAGTTCTTC. The encoded protein is CASSFGGGFYNEQFF. Supplemented by reference TRBV28 and TRBJ2-1, the full variable domain reads DVKVTQSSRYLVKRTGEKVFLECVQDMDHENMFWYRQDPGLGLRLIYFSYDVKMKEKGDIPEGYSVSREKKERFSLILESASTNQTSMYLCASSFGGGFYNEQFFGPGTRLTVL.

The CDR3 loop is CASSLDRPNTEAFF. DNA for the CDR3: TGCGCCAGCAGCTTGGACAGGCCGAACACTGAAGCTTTCTTT. This chain connects TRBV5-1 to TRBJ1-1; D is possibly TRBD1 (5 bases). The CDR3 loop spans 14 amino acids. Trimming shortened V by 0 bases and J by 1 base, and 7 bases separated the two germline ends. Germline V gene lookup returns CDR1 SGHRS and CDR2 YFSETQ.

This chain links TRBV5-6 with TRBJ2-2; D perhaps matches TRBD1 (5 bases). This CDR3 region has 15 residues. Per germline, CDR1 SGHDT and CDR2 YYEEEE. V was clipped by 4 bases and J by 5 bases, with 15 bases between them. The DNA of the CDR3 is TGTGCCAGCAGCACCAGGGTAGGACGGACCGGGGAGCTGTTTTTT. This codes for CASSTRVGRTGELFF.

The gene calls are TRBV11-2 and TRBJ1-5; TRBD1 matches at 7 bases. CDR1 is SGHAT and CDR2 is FQNNGV in the germline V gene. J was trimmed by 4 bases and V by 0 bases; bases with no gene match: 3. The CDR3 spans 15 residues. The DNA of the CDR3 is TGTGCCAGCAGCTTAGATGGCAGGGGGAATCAGCCCCAGCATTTT. Amino acids: CASSLDGRGNQPQHF.

The chain combines TRBV2 with TRBJ2-7; TRBD1 might be the D (6 bases). CDR1 is SNHLY and CDR2 is FYNNEI in the germline V gene. This CDR3 has 14 amino acids. Trimming left V 7 bases short and J 1 base short, with 14 bases between. The CDR3 DNA is TGTGCCAGCACCGCTCGGGGACATTCCTACGAGCAGTACTTC. Its protein product is CASTARGHSYEQYF.

This chain connects TRBV5-4 to TRBJ2-3; TRBD2 agrees at 10 bases. Trimming took 4 bases from V and 4 from J; bases not matched to a gene: 6. Per germline, CDR1 SGHNT and CDR2 YYREEE (reference sequence). CDR3 length: 15 residues. Written as DNA, the CDR3 is TGTGCCAGCAGCATGCCTAGCGGGGGACCAGATACGCAGTATTTT. Its translation is CASSMPSGGPDTQYF. Full variable domain (outside the CDR3, taken from reference TRBV5-4 and TRBJ2-3): ETGVTQSPTHLIKTRGQQVTLRCSSQSGHNTVSWYQQALGQGPQFIFQYYREEENGRGNFPPRFSGLQFPNYSSELNVNALELDDSALYLCASSMPSGGPDTQYFGPGTRLTVL.

The J gene is TRBJ2-1, the V gene TRBV30, with 15 bases lining up with TRBD2. Trimming at V came to 1 base and at J to 9 bases, leaving 4 bases not matched to a gene. This CDR3 is built from 15 residues. The germline gives CDR1 GTSNPN, CDR2 SVGIG (reference sequence). In nucleotides, the CDR3 is TGTGCCTGGAGTGGGGGACTAGCGGGGGGCCTTGAGCAGTTCTTC. Residues: CAWSGGLAGGLEQFF. The full variable domain, its missing parts supplied by reference TRBV30 and TRBJ2-1, is SQTIHQWPATLVQPVGSPLSLECTVEGTSNPNLYWYRQAAGRGLQLLFYSVGIGQISSEVPQNLSASRPQDRQFILSSKKLLLSDSGFYLCAWSGGLAGGLEQFFGPGTRLTVL.

This sequence joins TRBV7-2 and TRBJ2-5; D perhaps matches TRBD1 (5 bases). The V end lost 8 bases, the J end lost 1 base, and 14 bases lay between the germline ends. The CDR3 runs to 14 residues. Looked up from germline, CDR1 is SGHTA and CDR2 is FQGNSA. The CDR3, as DNA: TGTGCCAGCTGTCTGGGGCGGATCCAAGAGACCCAGTACTTC. Translating it yields CASCLGRIQETQYF.

The chain recombines TRBV11-2 with TRBJ1-1, with D unclear. CDR1 and CDR2 from the germline V gene are SGHAT and FQNNGV. The CDR3 spans 13 residues. The ends were cut back, 5 bases at V and 4 bases at J, with 11 bases in the middle. CDR3 sequence (DNA): TGTGCCAGCAGCCCGGAGAGGTTCACTGAAGCTTTCTTT. This codes for CASSPERFTEAFF.

The J gene is TRBJ2-5, the V gene TRBV3-1 (or the pseudogene TRBV3-2); a possible D gene is TRBD2 (6 bases). The V gene's germline CDR1 is LGHDT and CDR2 YNNKEL (reference sequence). V was trimmed by 4 bases and J by 9 bases, leaving 15 bases between them. CDR3 length: 13 amino acids. CDR3 region: CASSRDSGGAQYF. The CDR3 DNA sequence: TGTGCCAGCAGCCGGGACTCGGGCGGGGCCCAGTACTTC.

The chain is built from TRBV9 and TRBJ2-5; possible D gene TRBD1, 6 bases. The CDR3 is 15 residues long. The V and J ends lost 4 bases and 5 bases respectively, with 18 bases between them. Germline V lookup: CDR1 SGDLS, CDR2 YYNGEE. In DNA, the CDR3 is TGTGCCAGCAGCACCCGGGACACTGGTGCGGAGACCCAGTACTTC. It is translated as CASSTRDTGAETQYF.

V is TRBV2 and J is TRBJ2-5; TRBD2 matches at 13 bases. V shed 5 bases, J shed 4 bases, and the junction held 7 bases outside the gene matches. CDR1 SNHLY and CDR2 FYNNEI come from the germline V gene. The CDR3 runs 16 residues. The CDR3 loop is CASSYRLAGGSETQYF. The CDR3 DNA follows: TGTGCCAGCAGTTATCGACTAGCGGGGGGCTCAGAGACCCAGTACTTC.